The rows below give T cell receptor beta chains drawn from one sample of a study of T cells in Graves' hyperthyroidism and ophthalmopathy. Using its own MiXCR run on the multiplex PCR reads, TCRdb lists one record per CDR3 protein. Altogether around 580,000 distinct CDR3 sequences are present, 15% to 20% being singletons, with the ten largest covering 15% to 20%. Sequencing used blood. The source is a woman in her late teens or twenties with Graves' hyperthyroidism. Each CDR3 is given with its conserved first and last residue. The D gene is left open where the match is weak. Clone size is shown for a subset of rows, as once, few, many or a class of expanded clone.

clone_size: few
j_call: TRBJ2-1
d_call: TRBD2
v_call: TRBV7-9
cdr3_nt: TGTGCCAGCGAGGCGGAGCGGGGGCCTGTGGGGGAGCAGTTCTTC
cdr3_aa: CASEAERGPVGEQFF

clone_size: few
j_call: TRBJ2-2
d_call: TRBD2
v_call: TRBV20-1
cdr3_nt: TGCAGTGCTCTTTATAGCGGGCTAATTGGGGAGCTGTTTTTT
cdr3_aa: CSALYSGLIGELFF

clone_size: many
j_call: TRBJ1-5
d_call: -
v_call: TRBV15
cdr3_nt: TGTGCCACCAGCAGGGAAAGACAGGTTTTCTATCAGCCCCAGCATTTT
cdr3_aa: CATSRERQVFYQPQHF

clone_size: many
j_call: TRBJ1-2
d_call: -
v_call: TRBV11-2
cdr3_nt: TGTGCCAGCAGCTCAATTAGCCGGCGTGGGGACGGCTACACCTTC
cdr3_aa: CASSSISRRGDGYTF

clone_size: -
j_call: TRBJ2-1
d_call: -
v_call: TRBV6-5
cdr3_nt: TGTGCCAGCAGTTACTCTCGGGGGATTGAGCAGTTCTTC
cdr3_aa: CASSYSRGIEQFF

clone_size: -
j_call: TRBJ1-2
d_call: -
v_call: TRBV7-2
cdr3_nt: TGTGCCAGCAGCCCTGGGGGCAGGGAGGATGGCTACACCTTC
cdr3_aa: CASSPGGREDGYTF

clone_size: many
j_call: TRBJ2-3
d_call: -
v_call: TRBV20-1
cdr3_nt: TGCAGTGCTAGAGGCGATAACACAGATACGCAGTATTTT
cdr3_aa: CSARGDNTDTQYF

clone_size: few
j_call: TRBJ1-5
d_call: -
v_call: TRBV15
cdr3_nt: TGTGCCACCGACGACAGAGGGAGGAATCAGCCCCAGCATTTT
cdr3_aa: CATDDRGRNQPQHF

clone_size: many
j_call: TRBJ2-1
d_call: TRBD1
v_call: TRBV12-3/TRBV12-4
cdr3_nt: TGTGCCAGCACCCGACCCGGGACAGCAAACAATGAGCAGTTCTTC
cdr3_aa: CASTRPGTANNEQFF

clone_size: -
j_call: TRBJ2-1
d_call: TRBD2
v_call: TRBV20-1
cdr3_nt: TGCAGTGCTACAACCGGCAGCGGGAGACAATCCTACAATGAGCAGTTCTTC
cdr3_aa: CSATTGSGRQSYNEQFF

clone_size: many
j_call: TRBJ2-7
d_call: -
v_call: TRBV28
cdr3_nt: TGTGCCAGCAGTTTACCCCAGGGGACCTACGAGCAGTACTTC
cdr3_aa: CASSLPQGTYEQYF

clone_size: few
j_call: TRBJ2-5
d_call: TRBD2
v_call: TRBV5-1
cdr3_nt: TGCGCCAGCAGCAGATCGGGACTAGCGGGAGGAGGGACCCAGTACTTC
cdr3_aa: CASSRSGLAGGGTQYF

clone_size: -
j_call: TRBJ2-2
d_call: -
v_call: TRBV6-9
cdr3_nt: TGTGCCAGCAGTTACGGGTGGGAGACCGGGGAGCTGTTTTTT
cdr3_aa: CASSYGWETGELFF

clone_size: many
j_call: TRBJ2-7
d_call: TRBD2
v_call: TRBV5-1
cdr3_nt: TGCGCCAGCAGCCGGAACGGCGGGAGGGCCTCCGACGAGCAGTACTTC
cdr3_aa: CASSRNGGRASDEQYF

clone_size: many
j_call: TRBJ1-2
d_call: -
v_call: TRBV12-3/TRBV12-4
cdr3_nt: TGTGCCAGCGGGGGGACCTATGGCTACACCTTC
cdr3_aa: CASGGTYGYTF

clone_size: few
j_call: TRBJ2-1
d_call: TRBD1
v_call: TRBV14
cdr3_nt: TGTGCCAGCAGCCTCCAGGGGGCTGGTGAGCAGTTCTTC
cdr3_aa: CASSLQGAGEQFF

clone_size: few
j_call: TRBJ1-1
d_call: -
v_call: TRBV6-1
cdr3_nt: TGTGCCAGTACGGGGGGGTCCTTGAACACTGAAGCTTTCTTT
cdr3_aa: CASTGGSLNTEAFF

clone_size: -
j_call: TRBJ2-2
d_call: -
v_call: TRBV7-2
cdr3_nt: TGTGCCAGCAGCGATTTTAACGGGGAGCTGTTTTTT
cdr3_aa: CASSDFNGELFF

clone_size: -
j_call: TRBJ1-3
d_call: -
v_call: TRBV10-3
cdr3_nt: TGTGCCATCAGTGAGTTCTCTTTCTCTGGAAACACCATATATTTT
cdr3_aa: CAISEFSFSGNTIYF

clone_size: many
j_call: TRBJ1-2
d_call: -
v_call: TRBV11-2
cdr3_nt: TGTGCCAGCAGCTTTTTGGGGAACTATGGCTACACCTTC
cdr3_aa: CASSFLGNYGYTF

clone_size: -
j_call: TRBJ2-3
d_call: TRBD2
v_call: TRBV5-1
cdr3_nt: TGCGCCAGCAGCGCCGTCCGGACTAGCGGGCAAACAGATACGCAGTATTTT
cdr3_aa: CASSAVRTSGQTDTQYF

clone_size: many
j_call: TRBJ2-5
d_call: -
v_call: TRBV20-1
cdr3_nt: TGCAGTGCTAGAGATATGAAGTCCCCTCGAAGGCGGACCCAGTACTTC
cdr3_aa: CSARDMKSPRRRTQYF

clone_size: many
j_call: TRBJ2-1
d_call: -
v_call: TRBV6-1
cdr3_nt: TGTGCCAGCAGTGACCGGGGGAGCTCCTACAATGAGCAGTTCTTC
cdr3_aa: CASSDRGSSYNEQFF

clone_size: few
j_call: TRBJ2-6
d_call: -
v_call: TRBV7-2
cdr3_nt: TGTGCCAGCAGCTTAATGGGAGCTGGGGCCAACGTCCTGACTTTC
cdr3_aa: CASSLMGAGANVLTF

clone_size: many
j_call: TRBJ2-7
d_call: TRBD2
v_call: TRBV5-6
cdr3_nt: TGTGCCAGCAGCTTTTCGGTCGGGACTATTTACGAGCAGTACTTC
cdr3_aa: CASSFSVGTIYEQYF

clone_size: many
j_call: TRBJ2-1
d_call: -
v_call: TRBV20-1
cdr3_nt: TGCAGTGCCCACCCTGGGGGGAGCTCCTACAATGAGCAGTTCTTC
cdr3_aa: CSAHPGGSSYNEQFF

clone_size: -
j_call: TRBJ2-5
d_call: -
v_call: TRBV4-3
cdr3_nt: TGCGCCAGCAGCCAAGACCTCCAGAGCCCAGAGACCCAGTACTTC
cdr3_aa: CASSQDLQSPETQYF

clone_size: many
j_call: TRBJ1-1
d_call: -
v_call: TRBV6-2/TRBV6-3
cdr3_nt: TGTGCCAGCAGCCCTTGGAACACTGAAGCTTTCTTT
cdr3_aa: CASSPWNTEAFF

clone_size: -
j_call: TRBJ2-1
d_call: -
v_call: TRBV9
cdr3_nt: TGTGCCAGCAGCCGGTGGGGCTACAGTGAGCAGTTCTTC
cdr3_aa: CASSRWGYSEQFF

clone_size: many
j_call: TRBJ2-1
d_call: TRBD2
v_call: TRBV5-1
cdr3_nt: TGCGCCAGCAGCTTGGCTAGCGGACTTAACAATGAGCAGTTCTTC
cdr3_aa: CASSLASGLNNEQFF

clone_size: -
j_call: TRBJ1-4
d_call: -
v_call: TRBV18
cdr3_nt: TGTGCCAGCTCACCAACTAGGACGTACCAAGAAAAACTGTTTTTT
cdr3_aa: CASSPTRTYQEKLFF

clone_size: many
j_call: TRBJ2-1
d_call: -
v_call: TRBV3-1
cdr3_nt: TGTGCCAGCAGCCTTCTGGGGGTAAGGTTCTTC
cdr3_aa: CASSLLGVRFF

clone_size: -
j_call: TRBJ2-7
d_call: -
v_call: TRBV27
cdr3_nt: TGTGCCAGCAGTGCAGGGACGACTCCCAGGGAGCAGTACTTC
cdr3_aa: CASSAGTTPREQYF

clone_size: many
j_call: TRBJ1-5
d_call: -
v_call: TRBV15
cdr3_nt: TGTGCCACCAGCAGAGGAGAGGCAGGTGAACGTCAGCCCCAGCATTTT
cdr3_aa: CATSRGEAGERQPQHF

clone_size: many
j_call: TRBJ2-7
d_call: TRBD2
v_call: TRBV3-1
cdr3_nt: TGTGCCAGCAGCTACCGGCTAGCGGCCTACGAGCAGTACTTC
cdr3_aa: CASSYRLAAYEQYF

clone_size: many
j_call: TRBJ2-3
d_call: -
v_call: TRBV7-8
cdr3_nt: TGTGCCAGCAGCTTACAGGGTGTGTCAGATACGCAGTATTTT
cdr3_aa: CASSLQGVSDTQYF

clone_size: many
j_call: TRBJ2-1
d_call: TRBD2
v_call: TRBV20-1
cdr3_nt: TGCAGTGCTACCGGGCAGGGAGCGGGAGGATCCTACAATGAGCAGTTCTTC
cdr3_aa: CSATGQGAGGSYNEQFF

clone_size: -
j_call: TRBJ1-6
d_call: -
v_call: TRBV11-2
cdr3_nt: TGTGCCAGCAGCCGCCCGGGGGCTGGTAATTCACCCCTCCACTTT
cdr3_aa: CASSRPGAGNSPLHF

clone_size: -
j_call: TRBJ2-3
d_call: TRBD2
v_call: TRBV6-2/TRBV6-3
cdr3_nt: TGTGCCAGCTACTTAGCGGGGGGGCCAGATACGCAGTATTTT
cdr3_aa: CASYLAGGPDTQYF

clone_size: -
j_call: TRBJ2-7
d_call: TRBD1
v_call: TRBV11-2
cdr3_nt: TGTGCCAGCAGCTTAGTGGGGACAGCGTACTTC
cdr3_aa: CASSLVGTAYF